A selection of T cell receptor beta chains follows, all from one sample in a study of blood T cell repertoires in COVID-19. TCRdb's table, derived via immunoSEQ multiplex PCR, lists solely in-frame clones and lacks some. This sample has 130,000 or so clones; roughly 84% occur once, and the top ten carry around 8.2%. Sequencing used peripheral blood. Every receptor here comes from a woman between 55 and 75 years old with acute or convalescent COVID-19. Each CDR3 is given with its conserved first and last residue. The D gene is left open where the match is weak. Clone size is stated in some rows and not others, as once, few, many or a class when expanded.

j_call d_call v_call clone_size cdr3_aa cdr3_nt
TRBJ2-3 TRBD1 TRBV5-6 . CASSYQGAPGRDTQYF TGTGCCAGCAGCTACCAGGGGGCGCCGGGACGAGATACGCAGTATTTT
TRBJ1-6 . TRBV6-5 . CASSSQGRGSPLHF TGTGCCAGCAGTTCACAGGGAAGGGGATCACCCCTCCACTTT
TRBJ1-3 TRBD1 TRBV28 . CASSPSRDRGNTIYF TGTGCCAGCAGTCCCTCCCGGGACAGAGGAAACACCATATATTTT
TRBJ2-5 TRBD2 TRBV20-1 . CSASPSRLAGNQETQYF TGCAGTGCTAGTCCATCGAGACTAGCGGGAAACCAAGAGACCCAGTACTTC
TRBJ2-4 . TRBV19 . CASSKLAGGTVAKNIQYF TGTGCCAGTAGTAAGCTGGCAGGGGGGACAGTAGCCAAAAACATTCAGTACTTC
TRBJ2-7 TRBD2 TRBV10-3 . CAISQGLKFYEQYF TGTGCCATCAGCCAGGGACTAAAATTCTACGAGCAGTACTTC
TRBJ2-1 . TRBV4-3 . CASSQDGRGHNEQFF TGCGCCAGCAGCCAAGATGGAAGGGGTCACAATGAGCAGTTCTTC
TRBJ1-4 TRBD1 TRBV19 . CASSETGTNEKLFF TGTGCCAGTAGCGAGACAGGGACTAATGAAAAACTGTTTTTT
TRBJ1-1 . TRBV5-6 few CASSLGRLNTEAFF TGTGCCAGCAGCTTGGGCAGATTGAACACTGAAGCTTTCTTT
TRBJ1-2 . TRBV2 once CASERGKDGYTF TGTGCCAGCGAAAGGGGGAAGGATGGCTACACCTTC
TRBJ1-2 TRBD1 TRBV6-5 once CASSYTLTGDYGYTF TGTGCCAGCAGTTACACCCTGACAGGGGACTATGGCTACACCTTC
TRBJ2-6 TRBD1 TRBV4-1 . CASSQKGGQVSGANVLTF TGCGCCAGCAGCCAAAAGGGGGGACAGGTCTCTGGGGCCAACGTCCTGACTTTC
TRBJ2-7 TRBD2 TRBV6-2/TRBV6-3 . CASSPRRTSDRVYEQYF TGTGCCAGCAGTCCGCGACGGACTAGTGATAGGGTCTACGAGCAGTACTTC
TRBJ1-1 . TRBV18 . CASSPTQVAEAFF TGTGCCAGCTCACCAACCCAGGTAGCTGAAGCTTTCTTT
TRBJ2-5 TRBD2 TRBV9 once CASSLPRGGRETQYF TGTGCCAGCAGCCTCCCCCGCGGGGGACGGGAGACCCAGTACTTC
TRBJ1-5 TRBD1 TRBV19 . CATTRGQGIGQPQHF TGTGCCACCACCCGGGGACAGGGCATAGGTCAGCCCCAGCATTTT
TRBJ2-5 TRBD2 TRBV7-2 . CASSPRLAGGLETQYF TGTGCCAGCAGCCCCCGACTAGCGGGGGGTTTGGAGACCCAGTACTTC
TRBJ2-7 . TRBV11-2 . CASSPNVGGTYEQYF TGTGCCAGCAGCCCCAACGTGGGGGGAACCTACGAGCAGTACTTC
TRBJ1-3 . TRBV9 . CASSVLGTAGNTIYF TGTGCCAGCAGCGTTTTGGGGACTGCTGGAAACACCATATATTTT
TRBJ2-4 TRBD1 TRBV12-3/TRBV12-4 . CASGNRGYIQYF TGTGCCAGCGGAAACAGGGGATACATTCAGTACTTC
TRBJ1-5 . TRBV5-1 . CASSLVAGNQPQHF TGCGCCAGCAGCTTGGTGGCGGGCAATCAGCCCCAGCATTTT
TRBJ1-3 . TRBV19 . CASSIPQGAGNTIYF TGTGCCAGTAGTATCCCACAGGGCGCTGGAAACACCATATATTTT
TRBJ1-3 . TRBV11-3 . CASSLTLGTFGNTIYF TGTGCCAGCAGCTTAACCCTTGGGACATTCGGTAACACCATATATTTT
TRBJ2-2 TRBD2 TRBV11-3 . CASSLVPPGGNTGELFF TGTGCCAGCAGCTTAGTCCCCCCGGGAGGGAACACCGGGGAGCTGTTTTTT
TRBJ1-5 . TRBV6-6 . CASSRPTSRQERQPQHF TGTGCCAGCAGCCGACCGACCTCACGACAGGAGCGTCAGCCCCAGCATTTT
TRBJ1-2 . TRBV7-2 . CASSSPRGGYYGYTF TGTGCCAGCAGCTCCCCCCGGGGGGGGTACTATGGCTACACCTTC
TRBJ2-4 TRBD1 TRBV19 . CASRPTGRLAKNIQYF TGTGCCAGTAGGCCGACAGGGCGCTTAGCCAAAAACATTCAGTACTTC
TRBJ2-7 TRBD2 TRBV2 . CASMTAGGYHEQYF TGTGCCAGCATGACGGCGGGAGGTTACCACGAGCAGTACTTC
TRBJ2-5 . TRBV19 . CASTLGGGRQETQYF TGTGCCAGTACACTTGGGGGAGGCAGACAAGAGACCCAGTACTTC
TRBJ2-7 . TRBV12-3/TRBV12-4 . CASSTVHEQYF TGTGCCAGCAGTACGGTCCACGAGCAGTACTTC
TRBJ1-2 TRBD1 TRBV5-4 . CASSTPGGPAHGYTF TGTGCCAGCAGCACTCCAGGGGGCCCCGCCCATGGCTACACCTTC
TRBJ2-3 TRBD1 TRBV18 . CASSPGQGATDTQYF TGTGCCAGCTCACCAGGGCAGGGGGCGACGGATACGCAGTATTTT
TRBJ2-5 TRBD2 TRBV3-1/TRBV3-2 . CASSPRTSGGYETQYF TGTGCCAGCAGCCCCCGGACTAGCGGGGGGTACGAGACCCAGTACTTC
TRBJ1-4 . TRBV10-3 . CAISESLGGEKLFF TGTGCCATCAGTGAGTCGCTGGGGGGTGAAAAACTGTTTTTT
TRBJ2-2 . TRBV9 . CASSVEILNTGELFF TGTGCCAGCAGCGTAGAAATATTGAACACCGGGGAGCTGTTTTTT
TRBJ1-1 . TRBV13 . CASSLGPGHSTLTEAFF TGTGCCAGCAGCTTAGGGCCGGGACACTCCACCCTCACTGAAGCTTTCTTT
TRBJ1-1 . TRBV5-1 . CASSLATTVEAFF TGCGCCAGCAGCTTGGCCACTACGGTAGAAGCTTTCTTT
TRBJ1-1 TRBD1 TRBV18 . CASSRGQGTAVGTEAFF TGTGCCAGCTCAAGGGGACAGGGCACGGCGGTGGGGACTGAAGCTTTCTTT
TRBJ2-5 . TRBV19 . CASSSRETQYF TGTGCCAGTAGCTCCCGAGAGACCCAGTACTTC
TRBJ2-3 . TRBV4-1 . CASSQTSNRDFSGTQYF TGCGCCAGCAGCCAGACTTCGAATCGGGACTTCTCGGGTACGCAGTATTTT
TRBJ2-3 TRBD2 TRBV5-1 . CASGLAVGNPDTQYF TGCGCCAGCGGCCTAGCGGTGGGGAATCCAGATACGCAGTATTTT
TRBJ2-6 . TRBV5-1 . CASSSNSGANVLTF TGCGCCAGCAGCTCAAATTCTGGGGCCAACGTCCTGACTTTC
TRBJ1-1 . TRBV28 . CASSSPRRLLNTEAFF TGTGCCAGCAGTTCCCCCCGCAGACTTTTGAACACTGAAGCTTTCTTT
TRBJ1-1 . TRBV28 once CASRLRQLNTEAFF TGTGCCAGCAGGCTCCGACAGCTGAACACTGAAGCTTTCTTT
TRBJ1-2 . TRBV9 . CASSVLQGGYGYTF TGTGCCAGCAGCGTCCTACAGGGCGGCTATGGCTACACCTTC
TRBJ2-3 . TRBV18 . CASSPSTHTDTQYF TGTGCCAGCTCACCTAGCACCCACACAGATACGCAGTATTTT
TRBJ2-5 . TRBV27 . CASSFDYQETQYF TGTGCCAGCAGTTTCGACTACCAAGAGACCCAGTACTTC